Listed below are T cell receptor beta chains from one sample, sequenced in a study of T cell repertoires in cytomegalovirus infection. TCRdb independently ran MiXCR on the reads; one entry per CDR3 protein. The table includes some 480,000 distinct CDR3 sequences, 25% to 35% detected once. These TCRs are of unknown antigen specificity. The source was cultured PBMCs, collected from culture after CMV antigen stimulation. These receptors all stem from a human donor in good health (CMV status not recorded). Some clones in this sample may be carry-over from other donors' samples. Each CDR3 is given with its conserved first and last residue. D genes are given only for firm matches. Clone size, where shown, is once, few, many, or a class for clones that have expanded.

V	size	D	J	DNA	CDR3
TRBV7-9	.	.	TRBJ2-6	TGTGCCAGCAGACCACAGGGAGAAGAATACAACGTCCTGACTTTC	CASRPQGEEYNVLTF
TRBV27	.	TRBD2	TRBJ2-5	TGTGCCAGCAGTTCCTGGACTAGCGGGAGAGGAGGAGAGACCCAGTACTTC	CASSSWTSGRGGETQYF
TRBV7-3	.	.	TRBJ2-1	TGTGCCAGCAGCCCAGGAATGAGGAATGAGCAGTTCTTC	CASSPGMRNEQFF
TRBV6-2/TRBV6-3	.	TRBD1	TRBJ1-5	TGTGCCAGCAGGGGGACAGGGGAGAATCAGCCCCAGCATTTT	CASRGTGENQPQHF
TRBV6-1	few	TRBD2	TRBJ2-3	TGTGCCAGCCAACTAGCGGAGGCCACAGATACGCAGTATTTT	CASQLAEATDTQYF
TRBV12-3/TRBV12-4	many	.	TRBJ1-1	TGTGCCAGCTCCCAGGGTTTCCTTGTAACTGAAGCTTTCTTT	CASSQGFLVTEAFF
TRBV30	few	.	TRBJ1-5	TGTGCCTGGAGTGGGGACCGCTCGGGCAATCAGCCCCAGCATTTT	CAWSGDRSGNQPQHF
TRBV6-2/TRBV6-3	.	.	TRBJ2-4	TGTGCCAGCAGTTCCTCAAGGACGGGGGCGATACACATTCAGTACTTC	CASSSSRTGAIHIQYF
TRBV12-3/TRBV12-4	.	.	TRBJ2-1	TGTGCCAGCAATGGGGCCTCGGATGAGCAGTTCTTC	CASNGASDEQFF
TRBV5-4	few	TRBD1	TRBJ2-6	TGTGCCAGCAGCTTCGGGACAGGTTCGGGAGGGGCCAACGTCCTGACTTTC	CASSFGTGSGGANVLTF
TRBV6-1	.	TRBD1	TRBJ1-2	TGTGCCAGCAGTGAAGCCGGACAGGGCATCGGCACCTTC	CASSEAGQGIGTF
TRBV6-2/TRBV6-3	.	.	TRBJ1-5	TGTGCCAGCAGTTACCGGGGACCGCAGGGAAATCAGCCCCAGCATTTT	CASSYRGPQGNQPQHF
TRBV27	.	.	TRBJ1-5	TGTGCCAGCAGCTCCAGGGAAGTGGGCAATCAGCCCCAGCATTTT	CASSSREVGNQPQHF
TRBV7-2	medium-sized	.	TRBJ2-7	TGTGCCAGCAGCTTAATCCGGGGGTACTCCTACGAGCAGTACTTC	CASSLIRGYSYEQYF
TRBV4-1	few	TRBD2	TRBJ2-5	TGCGCCAGCAGCATTACTAGCGGGAGTATAGAAGAGACCCAGTACTTC	CASSITSGSIEETQYF
TRBV12-3/TRBV12-4	many	.	TRBJ2-3	TGTGCCAGCAGTTTATCCTTGGATACGCAGTATTTT	CASSLSLDTQYF
TRBV7-9	few	.	TRBJ2-1	TGTGCCAGCAGCTACGAAGCCGGGCCGGGCTTGTACAATGAGCAGTTCTTC	CASSYEAGPGLYNEQFF
TRBV12-3/TRBV12-4	.	TRBD1	TRBJ2-7	TGTGCCAGCAGGCCATCGACAGGGGGCCTCCCCTACGAGCAGTACTTC	CASRPSTGGLPYEQYF
TRBV5-6	.	.	TRBJ2-2	TGTGCCAGCAGCTTGGCGGTTGGCGGGGAGCTGTTTTTT	CASSLAVGGELFF
TRBV5-1	.	.	TRBJ1-1	TGCGCCAGCAGCGGGGGAAGGGTGAGAAACACTGAAGCTTTCTTT	CASSGGRVRNTEAFF
TRBV5-4	.	TRBD2	TRBJ2-1	TGTGCCAGCAGCTTCACTAGCGGGGAAAGCAATGAGCAGTTCTTC	CASSFTSGESNEQFF
TRBV7-2	many	TRBD2	TRBJ2-1	TGTGCCAGCAGCTTAGGACTAGCGGGAGGACACAATGAGCAGTTCTTC	CASSLGLAGGHNEQFF
TRBV29-1	.	.	TRBJ2-7	TGCAGCGTTGAGATAGCGGAGACCTACGAGCAGTACTTC	CSVEIAETYEQYF
TRBV12-3/TRBV12-4	.	.	TRBJ2-3	TGTGCCAGCAGTACTCAAGGGGCCTCCACAGATACGCAGTATTTT	CASSTQGASTDTQYF
TRBV7-2	many	.	TRBJ1-3	TGTGCCAGCAGCTTGGGTGTGACAGGAAACACCATATATTTT	CASSLGVTGNTIYF
TRBV12-5	.	.	TRBJ1-6	TGTGCTAGTGGCCCATTGAATTCACCCCTCCACTTT	CASGPLNSPLHF
TRBV6-5	.	.	TRBJ2-7	TGTGCCAGCACTAGTTCTGCGGCAGGGAGCTCCTACGAGCAGTACTTC	CASTSSAAGSSYEQYF
TRBV10-3	.	.	TRBJ2-3	TGTGCCATCAGTGGCCAGACAGGCCGAAACACAGATACGCAGTATTTT	CAISGQTGRNTDTQYF
TRBV7-4	.	.	TRBJ1-2	TGTGCCAGCAGCTCAGGCGGGGAATCTAACTATGGCTACACCTTC	CASSSGGESNYGYTF
TRBV7-8	few	.	TRBJ1-2	TGTGCCAGCAGCTTTAGTAGAGGGTTCGACTATGGCTACACCTTC	CASSFSRGFDYGYTF
TRBV6-8	.	.	TRBJ1-5	TGTGCCAGCAGTTACTCGAGGGATCAGCCCCAGCATTTT	CASSYSRDQPQHF
TRBV6-5	few	.	TRBJ2-1	TGTGCCAGCAGTTACTCCACTTTCCACAATGAGCAGTTCTTC	CASSYSTFHNEQFF
TRBV27	few	.	TRBJ1-6	TGTGCCAGCAGTCTAGCTCGCGCGTCGGCGGCCTCATCACCCCTCCACTTT	CASSLARASAASSPLHF
TRBV5-4	.	.	TRBJ1-3	TGTGCCAGCAGCCCGGGACTGAGCTCTGGAAACACCATATATTTT	CASSPGLSSGNTIYF
TRBV2	.	TRBD2	TRBJ2-1	TGTGCCAGCAGAGAGGAGCGGGGCTCCTACAATGAGCAGTTCTTC	CASREERGSYNEQFF
TRBV7-2	many	.	TRBJ1-5	TGTGCCAGCAGCCTTGGAAGTCAAGGCAATCAGCCCCAGCATTTT	CASSLGSQGNQPQHF
TRBV6-2/TRBV6-3	few	.	TRBJ1-3	TGTGCCAGCAGTTACGTCCGCTCTGGAAACACCATATATTTT	CASSYVRSGNTIYF
TRBV2	.	.	TRBJ1-5	TGTGCCAGCAGTGGATCGGGCTATAGCAATCAGCCCCAGCATTTT	CASSGSGYSNQPQHF
TRBV5-1	.	.	TRBJ1-2	TGCGCCAGCAGCCGCTCGGGGGCATCGGACTATGGCTACACCTTC	CASSRSGASDYGYTF
TRBV6-2/TRBV6-3	.	TRBD2	TRBJ2-1	TGTGCCAGCAGGAAACTAGCGGGACTATACAATGAGCAGTTCTTC	CASRKLAGLYNEQFF
TRBV12-3/TRBV12-4	.	TRBD2	TRBJ2-1	TGTGCCAGCAGTTCCGGAATGTACGGGAGGCGCAATGAGCAGTTCTTC	CASSSGMYGRRNEQFF
TRBV4-1	few	.	TRBJ1-1	TGCGCCAGCAGCCAAGGGGTTTCCGGGGGGGCGAACACTGAAGCTTTCTTT	CASSQGVSGGANTEAFF
TRBV27	.	.	TRBJ2-1	TGTGCCAGCAGTTTAATCGCAGTAGCGGAGCAGTTCTTC	CASSLIAVAEQFF
TRBV7-6	.	TRBD2	TRBJ2-7	TGTGCCAGCAGCTCCTACCGATCTCGGGCTAGCGGGACGGGCTACGAGCAGTACTTC	CASSSYRSRASGTGYEQYF
TRBV7-8	few	TRBD2	TRBJ2-3	TGTGCCAGCAGCGCCCGATGGGGGTTGCTAGCGGGAGCGCCCACAGATACGCAGTATTTT	CASSARWGLLAGAPTDTQYF
TRBV28	few	TRBD2	TRBJ2-7	TGTGCCAGCAGTCCCCGGGTCCGGGGAGGGGAGCAGTACTTC	CASSPRVRGGEQYF
TRBV7-8	few	.	TRBJ2-7	TGTGCCAGCAGCTTAGGTTTGAATCCAAACGAGCAGTACTTC	CASSLGLNPNEQYF
TRBV20-1	few	TRBD2	TRBJ2-2	TGCAGTGCTAGAGATGCGCTAGCGGTTAACACCGGGGAGCTGTTTTTT	CSARDALAVNTGELFF
TRBV15	.	TRBD1	TRBJ2-1	TGTGCCACCAGCAGAGATCCCCGGACAGGGCCGAGCAATGAGCAGTTCTTC	CATSRDPRTGPSNEQFF
TRBV11-2	.	.	TRBJ2-1	TGTGCCAGCAGCCCCGAATCTGGGGGGTACAATGAGCAGTTCTTC	CASSPESGGYNEQFF
TRBV29-1	.	.	TRBJ1-4	TGCAGCGTTGGGGGAACAACTAATGAAAAACTGTTTTTT	CSVGGTTNEKLFF
TRBV7-2	many	TRBD2	TRBJ2-3	TGTGCCAGCAGCTTTGCGGGGGCAGATACGCAGTATTTT	CASSFAGADTQYF
TRBV7-2	.	.	TRBJ1-5	TGTGCCAGCAGCCCAGGCCGGGGTGGTCAGCCCCAGCATTTT	CASSPGRGGQPQHF